The entry that follows covers one T cell receptor beta chain sequence. Antigen: not known. This entry is derived from a study of cytomegalovirus exposure and HLA in healthy donors. In the study overall: Unique TCRs from HLA-typed donors, 65 million to 85 million of them, were held in an early data release.

PCR was performed using 60 Vbeta and 13 Jbeta primers. Only in-frame clones appear in the TCRdb table, and some are missing; sequencing was by immunoSEQ multiplex PCR. The sample has about 190,000 clones, approximately 80% seen once; the top ten hold around an eighth. Findings and limits, study-wide: A cluster of highly shared sequence variants was likely a sequencing artifact. A few of the chains that were CMV-associated were confirmed in vitro to be specific for CMV antigens.

Trimming cost V 5 bases and J 5 bases; bases outside gene matches: 9. This CDR3 contains 14 residues. From germline, CDR1 is SGHRS and CDR2 YFSETQ. Sequencing was performed on PBMCs. The clonotype was recovered from a woman aged 25 to 45 in good health and CMV-seropositive. The rearrangement uses TRBV5-1 and TRBJ2-5, with TRBD1 matching 7 bases. The CDR3 here is CASRYQTGLETQYF. The CDR3 nucleotides are TGCGCCAGCAGGTACCAGACAGGGCTGGAGACCCAGTACTTC.